Listed here are 18 T cell receptor beta chains from one sample, sequenced in a study of blood T cell repertoires in COVID-19. Here immunoSEQ multiplex PCR was the method, and the copy in TCRdb shows in-frame clones only, minus some. The repertoire has tens of thousands of clones, more than 60% of them found once; the top ten carry roughly 50%. Sequenced material: peripheral blood. These receptor sequences come from a human donor in a cohort sampled during active COVID-19.

The chain carries TRBV7-2 and TRBJ1-5, with D tentatively TRBD1 (6 bases). Trimming took off 7 bases at V and 6 bases at J, with 13 bases between the two ends. The length of the CDR3 is 13 residues. The germline CDR1 and CDR2 sequences are SGHTA and FQGNSA. CDR3: CASTVGGAQPQHF. The CDR3 DNA follows: TGTGCCAGCACCGTAGGGGGAGCTCAGCCCCAGCATTTT.

The chain recombines TRBV28 with TRBJ2-1, with D possibly being TRBD2 (6 bases). There are 17 residues in the CDR3. Trimming removed 4 bases from V and 7 bases from J, with 23 bases in between. Per germline, CDR1 MDHEN and CDR2 SYDVKM. CDR3 in amino acids: CASSWLFGGPKGNEQFF. CDR3 in DNA: TGTGCCAGCAGTTGGCTGTTCGGGGGACCTAAAGGGAATGAGCAGTTCTTC.

The rearrangement uses TRBV13 and TRBJ2-7; 7 bases are shared with TRBD2. The CDR3 consists of 16 residues. Germline values: CDR1 PRHDT, CDR2 FYEKMQ (reference sequence). The ends lost 5 bases at V and 4 bases at J; junction bases unmatched: 14. The CDR3: CASSRPGRGGSYEQYF. DNA for the CDR3: TGTGCCAGCAGCCGCCCCGGACGGGGCGGGAGTTACGAGCAGTACTTC.

This clone has only one observation. The chain has TRBV6-2 or TRBV6-3 and TRBJ2-7; TRBD1 aligns across 9 bases. The CDR3 is 16 residues long. CDR1 MNHEY and CDR2 SVGEGT come from the germline V gene. The ends lost 5 bases at V and 2 bases at J; junction bases unmatched: 10. The CDR3 region has the DNA TGTGCCAGCAGTGACCCGGGACAGGGTAGGACCTACGAGCAGTACTTC. Translating gives CASSDPGQGRTYEQYF.

V and J are TRBV6-2 or TRBV6-3 and TRBJ1-5; D is uncertain. With 5 bases removed from V and 0 bases from J, the gap between germline ends came to 8 bases. The CDR3 totals 14 residues. Germline CDR1 is MNHEY and CDR2 is SVGEGT. The CDR3 region is CASSPGDSNQPQHF. CDR3 in DNA: TGTGCCAGCAGTCCAGGCGATAGCAATCAGCCCCAGCATTTT.

The rearrangement joins TRBV6-1 to TRBJ2-1; 13 bases line up with TRBD2. Germline V CDR1 and CDR2: MNHNS, SASEGT. V dropped 4 bases and J dropped 0; count of bases not matched to a gene: 12. CDR3 length: 20 residues. CDR3 DNA: TGTGCCAGCAGTGTAAGAACGGGACTAGCGGGACCCCGCTCCTACAATGAGCAGTTCTTC. This encodes CASSVRTGLAGPRSYNEQFF.

The chain couples TRBV7-2 to TRBJ2-5; 7 bases fit TRBD2. Germline trimming cut 4 bases from V and 2 bases from J; bases unmatched to any gene: 7. This CDR3 contains 15 residues. Germline assignment: CDR1 SGHTA and CDR2 FQGNSA. CDR3 DNA: TGTGCCAGCAGCTGGCGACTAGCAACGCAAGAGACCCAGTACTTC. Amino acid sequence: CASSWRLATQETQYF.

The rearrangement links TRBV12-3 or TRBV12-4 to TRBJ2-1; perhaps TRBD2 as D (5 bases). V lost 3 bases and J lost 13, with 10 bases in between. The CDR3 consists of 11 residues. DNA of the CDR3: TGTGCCAGCAGTTTTGGGCTAGCTCAGTTCTTC. Translating it yields CASSFGLAQFF.

The V and J genes are TRBV7-2 and TRBJ2-3; the match to TRBD2 covers 8 bases. Germline V CDR1 and CDR2: SGHTA, FQGNSA. There are 15 residues in the CDR3. After removal of 5 bases from V and 0 bases from J, the junction contained 4 bases not matched to a gene. The CDR3 reads CASSPGGASTDTQYF. The CDR3 DNA reads TGTGCCAGCAGCCCGGGGGGGGCTAGCACAGATACGCAGTATTTT.

This sequence joins TRBV2 and TRBJ1-1, with D maybe TRBD1 (6 bases). This CDR3 spans 15 amino acids. Trimming left V 4 bases short and J 0 bases short, with 12 bases between. CDR1 and CDR2 from the germline V gene are SNHLY and FYNNEI. DNA of the CDR3: TGTGCCAGCAGTGGTGGGGGCACCATGAACACTGAAGCTTTCTTT. It codes for CASSGGGTMNTEAFF.

The chain couples TRBV18 to TRBJ2-7; TRBD1 matches at 12 bases. J lost 9 bases, V lost 3 bases, and 3 bases had no gene match. This CDR3 is built from 13 residues. Germline lookup yields CDR1 KGHSH and CDR2 LQKENI. The CDR3 is CASSPGQGAGQYF. The DNA for the CDR3 is TGTGCCAGCTCACCGGGACAGGGGGCGGGGCAGTACTTC.

This clone was counted only a few times. The V call is TRBV3-1 (or the pseudogene TRBV3-2), the J call TRBJ2-7; 8 bases are shared with TRBD2. V was clipped by 5 bases and J by 6 bases; unmatched bases: 12. The CDR3 has 15 residues. Germline lookup yields CDR1 LGHDT and CDR2 YNNKEL (reference sequence). The CDR3 protein is CASSEGTAGVSEQYF. The DNA for the CDR3 is TGTGCCAGCAGCGAAGGCACAGCGGGAGTGAGCGAGCAGTACTTC.

The chain is built from TRBV12-3 or TRBV12-4 and TRBJ2-7; 8 nucleotides match TRBD2. The CDR3 runs to 13 residues. The V segment lost 6 bases and the J segment 3 bases; nucleotides outside the gene matches: 4. The CDR3 DNA follows: TGTGCCAGCAGCGACGGGACTAGCTACGAGCAGTACTTC. The encoded protein is CASSDGTSYEQYF.

The chain is built from TRBV28 and TRBJ2-4; perhaps TRBD2 as D (6 bases). Per the germline V gene, CDR1 is MDHEN and CDR2 is SYDVKM. This CDR3 is built from 15 residues. With 2 bases removed from V and 3 bases from J, the gap between germline ends came to 11 bases. The CDR3 loop reads CASSLAGGGKNIQYF. The CDR3 DNA reads TGTGCCAGCAGTTTAGCCGGGGGTGGCAAAAACATTCAGTACTTC.

The chain uses TRBV4-3 and TRBJ2-2, with D possibly TRBD2 on 6 matching bases. Germline CDR1 is LGHNA and CDR2 is YSLEER. The CDR3 has 14 amino acids. V lost 0 bases to trimming and J lost 9 bases, with 11 bases between them. CDR3 sequence (DNA): TGCGCCAGCAGCCAAGATAGGGGACTGCGGGAGCTGTTTTTT. Its protein is CASSQDRGLRELFF.

This rearrangement joins TRBV5-1 to TRBJ2-2; 8 positions match TRBD2. This CDR3 region has 16 residues. V trimming: 6 bases; J trimming: 0 bases; junction bases outside the gene matches: 7. Germline V gene lookup returns CDR1 SGHRS and CDR2 YFSETQ. The CDR3 loop is CASTPGLGANTGELFF. The DNA for the CDR3 is TGCGCCAGCACCCCGGGACTAGGGGCGAACACCGGGGAGCTGTTTTTT.

V is TRBV4-1 and J is TRBJ2-5, with 10 bases that match TRBD2. This CDR3 is built from 16 residues. The trim removed 0 bases at V and 5 bases at J, leaving 6 bases unmatched. The germline V gene has CDR1 MGHRA and CDR2 YSYEKL. CDR3 protein: CASSQDRGLAVETQYF. The CDR3 DNA follows: TGCGCCAGCAGCCAAGATCGCGGACTAGCGGTTGAGACCCAGTACTTC.

The chain has TRBV19 and TRBJ2-7; 11 nucleotides match TRBD2. CDR3 size: 15 residues. V was pared by 5 bases and J by 5 bases, with 8 bases of the junction left unmatched. Per the germline V gene, CDR1 is LNHDA and CDR2 is SQIVND (reference sequence). In DNA, the CDR3 is TGTGCCAGTAGTCTCCGACTAGCGGGATTTAACGAGCAGTACTTC. Its protein is CASSLRLAGFNEQYF.